This T cell receptor beta chain was captured in a study of blood T cell repertoires in COVID-19. Study details: Italy, Spain and the United States were the sources of the convalescent and acute COVID-19 samples.

Some clones are missing from TCRdb's copy, which holds only in-frame ones; the method was immunoSEQ multiplex PCR. This table has just under 35,000 clones, over 90% appearing once. The germline V gene encodes CDR1 SGHDT and CDR2 YYEEEE. Trimming cost V 4 bases and J 3 bases, with 14 bases left between them. The CDR3 has 15 amino acids. Sequencing was performed on peripheral blood. The chain combines TRBV5-6 with TRBJ1-3; the D gene is possibly TRBD1 (5 bases). The origin of this receptor is a man between 60 and 70 years old with active or convalescent COVID-19. CDR3 sequence: CASSRNGAGGNTIYF. The CDR3 DNA reads TGTGCCAGCAGCCGCAATGGGGCAGGTGGAAACACCATATATTTT.